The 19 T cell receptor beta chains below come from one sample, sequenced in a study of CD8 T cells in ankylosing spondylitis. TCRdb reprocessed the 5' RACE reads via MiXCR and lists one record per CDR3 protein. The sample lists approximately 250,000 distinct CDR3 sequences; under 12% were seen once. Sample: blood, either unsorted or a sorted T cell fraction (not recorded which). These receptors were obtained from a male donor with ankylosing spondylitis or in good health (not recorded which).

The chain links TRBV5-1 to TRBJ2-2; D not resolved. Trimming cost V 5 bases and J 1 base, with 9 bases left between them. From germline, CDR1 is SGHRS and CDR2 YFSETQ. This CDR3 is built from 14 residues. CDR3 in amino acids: CASRPVGNTGELFF. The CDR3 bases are TGCGCCAGCAGACCTGTAGGGAACACCGGGGAGCTGTTTTTT.

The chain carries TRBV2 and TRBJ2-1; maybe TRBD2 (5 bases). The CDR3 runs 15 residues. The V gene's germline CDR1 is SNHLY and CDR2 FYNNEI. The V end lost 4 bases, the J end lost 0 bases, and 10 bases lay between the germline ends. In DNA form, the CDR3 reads TGTGCCAGCAGTGGGACTTTTAGCTCCTACAATGAGCAGTTCTTC. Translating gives CASSGTFSSYNEQFF.

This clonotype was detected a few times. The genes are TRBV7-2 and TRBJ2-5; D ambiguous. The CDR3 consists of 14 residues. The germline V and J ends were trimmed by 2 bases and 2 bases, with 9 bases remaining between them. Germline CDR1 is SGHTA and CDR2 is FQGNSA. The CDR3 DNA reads TGTGCCAGCAGCTTACGCTCGTTTCAAGAGACCCAGTACTTC. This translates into CASSLRSFQETQYF.

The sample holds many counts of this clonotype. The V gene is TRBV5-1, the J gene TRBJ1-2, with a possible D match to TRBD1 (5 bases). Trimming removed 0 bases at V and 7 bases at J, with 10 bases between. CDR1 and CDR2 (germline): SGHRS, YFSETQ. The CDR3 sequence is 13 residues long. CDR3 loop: CASSLGREVGYTF. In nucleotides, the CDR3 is TGCGCCAGCAGCTTGGGCAGGGAGGTTGGCTACACCTTC.

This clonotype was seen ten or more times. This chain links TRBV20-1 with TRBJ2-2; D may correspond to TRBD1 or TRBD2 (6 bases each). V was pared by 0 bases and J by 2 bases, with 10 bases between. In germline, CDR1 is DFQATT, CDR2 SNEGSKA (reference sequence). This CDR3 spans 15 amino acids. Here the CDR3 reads CSARDAGQNTGELFF. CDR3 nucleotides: TGCAGTGCTAGAGATGCGGGACAAAACACCGGGGAGCTGTTTTTT.

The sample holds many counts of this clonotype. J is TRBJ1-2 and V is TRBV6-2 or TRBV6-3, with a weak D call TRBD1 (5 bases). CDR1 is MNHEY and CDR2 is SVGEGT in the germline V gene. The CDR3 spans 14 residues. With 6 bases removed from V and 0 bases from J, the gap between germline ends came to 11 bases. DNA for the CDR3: TGTGCCAGCAGCCCCGGGACGTCTAACTATGGCTACACCTTC. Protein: CASSPGTSNYGYTF.

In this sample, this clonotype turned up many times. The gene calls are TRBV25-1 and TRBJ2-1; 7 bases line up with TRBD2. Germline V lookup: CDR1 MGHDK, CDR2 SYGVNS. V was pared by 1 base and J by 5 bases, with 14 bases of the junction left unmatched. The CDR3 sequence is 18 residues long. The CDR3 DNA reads TGTGCCAGCAGTGAATCTGTGTTTTGGGAGGGTCATGACAATGAGCAGTTCTTC. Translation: CASSESVFWEGHDNEQFF.

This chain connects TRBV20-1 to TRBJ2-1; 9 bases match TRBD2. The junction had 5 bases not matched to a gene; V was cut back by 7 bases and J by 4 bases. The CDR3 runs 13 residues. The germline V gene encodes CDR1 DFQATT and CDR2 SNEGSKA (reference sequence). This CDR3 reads CSGTSGSYNEQFF. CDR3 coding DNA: TGCAGTGGCACTAGCGGGTCTTACAATGAGCAGTTCTTC.

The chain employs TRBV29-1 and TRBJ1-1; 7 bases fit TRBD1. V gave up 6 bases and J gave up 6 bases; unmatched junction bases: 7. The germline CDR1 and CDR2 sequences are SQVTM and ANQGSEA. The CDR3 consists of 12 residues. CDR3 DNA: TGCAGCGTCCCCAACAGGGGAGCTGAAGCTTTCTTT. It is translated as CSVPNRGAEAFF.

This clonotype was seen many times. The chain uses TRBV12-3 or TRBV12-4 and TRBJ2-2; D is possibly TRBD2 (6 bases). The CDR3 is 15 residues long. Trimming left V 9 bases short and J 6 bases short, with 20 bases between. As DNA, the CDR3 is TGTGCCAGTCACCTCGCCTCGGGGGTATCCGGGGAGCTGTTTTTT. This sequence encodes CASHLASGVSGELFF.

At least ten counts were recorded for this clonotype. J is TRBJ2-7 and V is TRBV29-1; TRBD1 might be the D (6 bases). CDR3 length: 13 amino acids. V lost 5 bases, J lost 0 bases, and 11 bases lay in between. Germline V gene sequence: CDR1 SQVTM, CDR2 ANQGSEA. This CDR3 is CSVLGAHSYEQYF. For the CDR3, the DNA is TGCAGCGTTCTGGGGGCCCACTCCTACGAGCAGTACTTC.

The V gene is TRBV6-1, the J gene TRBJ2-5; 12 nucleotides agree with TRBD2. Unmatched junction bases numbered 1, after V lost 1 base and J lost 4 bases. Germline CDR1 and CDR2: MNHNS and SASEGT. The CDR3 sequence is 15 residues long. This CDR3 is CASSEGLAGVETQYF. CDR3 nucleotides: TGTGCCAGCAGTGAAGGACTAGCGGGGGTAGAGACCCAGTACTTC.

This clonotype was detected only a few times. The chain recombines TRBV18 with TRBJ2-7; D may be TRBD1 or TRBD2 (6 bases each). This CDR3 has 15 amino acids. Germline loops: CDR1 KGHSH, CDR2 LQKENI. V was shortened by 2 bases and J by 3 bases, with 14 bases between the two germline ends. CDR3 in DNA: TGTGCCAGCTCACCAGGGCCGGGGGCGATCTACGAGCAGTACTTC. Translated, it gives CASSPGPGAIYEQYF.

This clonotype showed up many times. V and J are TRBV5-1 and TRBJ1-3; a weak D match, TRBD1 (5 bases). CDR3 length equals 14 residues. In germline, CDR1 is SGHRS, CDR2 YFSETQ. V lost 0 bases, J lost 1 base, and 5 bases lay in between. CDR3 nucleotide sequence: TGCGCCAGCAGCTTGGGGACATCTGGAAACACCATATATTTT. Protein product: CASSLGTSGNTIYF.

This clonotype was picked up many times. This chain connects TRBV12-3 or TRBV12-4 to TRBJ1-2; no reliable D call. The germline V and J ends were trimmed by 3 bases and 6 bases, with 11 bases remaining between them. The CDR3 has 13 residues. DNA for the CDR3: TGTGCCAGCAGTTTGTTCGTAGGTGATGGCTACACCTTC. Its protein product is CASSLFVGDGYTF.

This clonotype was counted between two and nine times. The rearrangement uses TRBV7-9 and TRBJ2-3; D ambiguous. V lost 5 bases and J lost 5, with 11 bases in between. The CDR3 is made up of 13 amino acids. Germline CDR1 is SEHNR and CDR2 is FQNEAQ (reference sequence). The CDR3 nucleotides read TGTGCCAGCAGCCGCCCCAACAGAGATACGCAGTATTTT. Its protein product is CASSRPNRDTQYF. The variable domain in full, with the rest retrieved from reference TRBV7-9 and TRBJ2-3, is DTGVSQNPRHKITKRGQNVTFRCDPISEHNRLYWYRQTLGQGPEFLTYFQNEAQLEKSRLLSDRFSAERPKGSFSTLEIQRTEQGDSAMYLCASSRPNRDTQYFGPGTRLTVL.

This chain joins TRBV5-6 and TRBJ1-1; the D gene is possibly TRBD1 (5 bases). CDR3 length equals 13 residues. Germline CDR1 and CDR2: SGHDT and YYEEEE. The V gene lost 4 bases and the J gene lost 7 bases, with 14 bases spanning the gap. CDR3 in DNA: TGTGCCAGCAGCCGAGGGGCCGGAATTGAAGCTTTCTTT. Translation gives CASSRGAGIEAFF.

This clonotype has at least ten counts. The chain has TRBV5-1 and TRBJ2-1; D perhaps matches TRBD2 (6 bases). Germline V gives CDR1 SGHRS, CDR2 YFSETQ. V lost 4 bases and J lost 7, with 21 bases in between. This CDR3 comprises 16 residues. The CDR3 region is CASSLDGGGPWNEQFF. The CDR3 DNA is TGCGCCAGCAGCCTGGATGGTGGAGGGCCATGGAATGAGCAGTTCTTC.

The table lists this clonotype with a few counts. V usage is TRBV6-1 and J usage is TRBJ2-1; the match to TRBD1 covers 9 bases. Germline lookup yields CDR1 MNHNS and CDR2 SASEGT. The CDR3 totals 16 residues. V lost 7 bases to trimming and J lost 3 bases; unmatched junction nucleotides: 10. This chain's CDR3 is CASTWTGVDIYNEQFF. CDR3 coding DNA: TGTGCCAGCACCTGGACAGGGGTCGATATCTACAATGAGCAGTTCTTC.